Listed here are 17 T cell receptor beta chains from one sample, sequenced in a study of T cell responses to AZD1222 COVID-19 vaccine listed by TCRdb under 2021. Preparation of the library involved the immunoSEQ multiplex PCR assay. TCRdb re-hosts the immuneACCESS table, in-frame sequences only. Its copies lack some clones; in the studies checked, an unresolved V gene accounts for under half of them, and the cause for the rest is not known. The sample yields fewer than 35,000 clones; approximately 93% were counted once. 45% to 50% of the sample lies in the top ten. The time point tag for this specimen amounts to: baseline before first vaccination. The sequencing here drew on peripheral blood, taken on day 0 of AZD1222 vaccination. These receptors were collected from an adult in good health.

The CDR3 nucleotides are TGTGCCAGCAGCTTCGACAGGGGAAATAGCAATCAGCCCCAGCATTTT. It is translated as CASSFDRGNSNQPQHF. V and J are TRBV5-6 and TRBJ1-5; 8 bases line up with TRBD1. Germline CDR1 SGHDT, CDR2 YYEEEE. Trimming removed 2 bases from V and 0 bases from J; junction bases left unmatched: 4. This CDR3 region has 16 residues. Combining the CDR3 with reference TRBV5-6 and TRBJ1-5 gives the whole variable domain DAGVTQSPTHLIKTRGQQVTLRCSPKSGHDTVSWYQQALGQGPQFIFQYYEEEERQRGNFPDRFSGHQFPNYSSELNVNALLLGDSALYLCASSFDRGNSNQPQHFGDGTRLSIL.

This chain joins TRBV24-1 and TRBJ2-1, with D possibly matching TRBD1 (6 bases). Trimming removed 3 bases from V and 2 bases from J, with 10 bases in between. The CDR3 has 15 residues. The germline V gene encodes CDR1 KGHDR and CDR2 SFDVKD. The chain's CDR3 is CATSDPQGPYNEQFF. The DNA for the CDR3 is TGTGCCACCAGTGATCCACAGGGACCCTACAATGAGCAGTTCTTC.

The V call is TRBV18, the J call TRBJ1-2, with D uncertain. V was pared by 1 base and J by 4 bases, with 10 bases between. Germline values: CDR1 KGHSH, CDR2 LQKENI. This CDR3 spans 14 amino acids. The CDR3 sequence is CASSPQQVGYGYTF. For the CDR3, the DNA is TGTGCCAGCTCACCACAGCAAGTTGGCTATGGCTACACCTTC.

This clone was detected a few times. The chain carries TRBV7-2 and TRBJ2-6, with D uncertain. The V end lost 5 bases, the J end lost 0 bases, and 8 bases lay between the germline ends. The CDR3 has 15 amino acids. Germline V gene lookup returns CDR1 SGHTA and CDR2 FQGNSA. The CDR3 sequence is CASSQQGSGANVLTF. For the CDR3, the DNA is TGTGCCAGCAGCCAACAAGGCTCTGGGGCCAACGTCCTGACTTTC.

The rearrangement links TRBV7-9 to TRBJ1-2; D perhaps matches TRBD1 (6 bases). V was shortened by 1 base and J by 2 bases, with 11 bases between the two germline ends. The CDR3 sequence is 15 residues long. Looked up from germline, CDR1 is SEHNR and CDR2 is FQNEAQ (reference sequence). The CDR3 nucleotides are TGTGCCAGCAGCTTAGAGACAGGTTCAAACTATGGCTACACCTTC. Protein: CASSLETGSNYGYTF. The full variable domain, with the rest looked up from reference TRBV7-9 and TRBJ1-2, is DTGVSQNPRHKITKRGQNVTFRCDPISEHNRLYWYRQTLGQGPEFLTYFQNEAQLEKSRLLSDRFSAERPKGSFSTLEIQRTEQGDSAMYLCASSLETGSNYGYTFGSGTRLTVV.

The chain joins TRBV14 to TRBJ1-2; the match to TRBD1 covers 8 bases. The V segment lost 3 bases and the J segment 8 bases; nucleotides outside the gene matches: 11. CDR1 SGHDN and CDR2 FVKESK come from the germline V gene. The CDR3 spans 15 residues. The CDR3 DNA is TGTGCCAGCAGCCATGGACAGGGATTTGTTTCCGGCTACACCTTC. Translation: CASSHGQGFVSGYTF.

The chain is built from TRBV25-1 and TRBJ2-2; D is perhaps TRBD1 (8 bases). The ends were cut back, 9 bases at V and 6 bases at J, with 14 bases in the middle. The CDR3 contains 13 residues. Germline-derived CDR1 and CDR2 are MGHDK and SYGVNS. CDR3 residues: CASTGGVPGELFF. The CDR3 nucleotides are TGTGCCAGTACAGGGGGGGTGCCCGGGGAGCTGTTTTTT. The full variable domain, with the rest looked up from reference TRBV25-1 and TRBJ2-2, is EADIYQTPRYLVIGTGKKITLECSQTMGHDKMYWYQQDPGMELHLIHYSYGVNSTEKGDLSSESTVSRIRTEHFPLTLESARPSHTSQYLCASTGGVPGELFFGEGSRLTVL.

The CDR3 bases are TGTGCCAGCAGATTAAGCGGGGGGGCCGGCGAGCAGTACTTC. Translation gives CASRLSGGAGEQYF. The gene calls are TRBV5-4 and TRBJ2-7; 10 bases map to TRBD2. Germline V gene sequence: CDR1 SGHNT, CDR2 YYREEE (reference sequence). Unmatched junction bases numbered 8, after V lost 5 bases and J lost 6 bases. The CDR3 runs to 14 residues.

The genes are TRBV19 and TRBJ1-6; D remains ambiguous. Germline V lookup: CDR1 LNHDA, CDR2 SQIVND (reference sequence). With 3 bases removed from V and 0 bases from J, the gap between germline ends came to 6 bases. CDR3 length: 15 amino acids. In nucleotides, the CDR3 is TGTGCCAGTAGTATTTCCAGCTCCTATAATTCACCCCTCCACTTT. Translating it yields CASSISSSYNSPLHF.

This clone was found once. The genes are TRBV10-3 and TRBJ1-2; perhaps TRBD1 as D (5 bases). The CDR3 length is 15 residues. Trimming pared 4 bases from V and 0 bases from J, leaving 12 bases between. Germline-derived CDR1 and CDR2 are ENHRY and SYGVKD. The CDR3 DNA follows: TGTGCCATCAGTGGGGACGGAACAGCTAACTATGGCTACACCTTC. Protein: CAISGDGTANYGYTF.

This clone was observed a single time. This chain links TRBV29-1 with TRBJ1-1; D unresolved. Germline CDR1 SQVTM, CDR2 ANQGSEA. The CDR3 length is 10 residues. V was cut by 8 bases and J by 8 bases, with 12 bases left in between. The CDR3 reads CSSLSGEAFF. DNA of the CDR3: TGCAGCTCACTCTCGGGGGAAGCTTTCTTT.

V and J are TRBV2 and TRBJ1-5; D unresolved. Trimming removed 8 bases at V and 7 bases at J, with 15 bases between. The CDR3 runs to 13 residues. Per the germline V gene, CDR1 is SNHLY and CDR2 is FYNNEI. The CDR3 nucleotides read TGTGCCAGCCGTACAGTGCTGGGACAGCCCCAGCATTTT. This encodes CASRTVLGQPQHF.

The chain combines TRBV6-2 or TRBV6-3 with TRBJ1-2; D might be TRBD1 (5 bases). CDR3 size: 14 residues. Germline lookup yields CDR1 MNHEY and CDR2 SVGEGT. The ends were cut back, 5 bases at V and 8 bases at J, with 18 bases in the middle. CDR3 bases: TGTGCCAGCAGTCCCCCCCGGGACTCGGCGGGCTACACCTTC. It specifies CASSPPRDSAGYTF.

The chain couples TRBV10-3 to TRBJ2-2; 7 nucleotides match TRBD2. CDR3 length: 13 amino acids. The germline V gene encodes CDR1 ENHRY and CDR2 SYGVKD. Unmatched junction bases numbered 1, after V lost 6 bases and J lost 3 bases. The CDR3 DNA reads as TGTGCCATCAGAAGCGGGGACACCGGGGAGCTGTTTTTT. Translation gives CAIRSGDTGELFF.

The rearrangement joins TRBV7-2 to TRBJ1-1; TRBD1 might be the D (5 bases). Trimming shortened V by 5 bases and J by 4 bases, and 14 bases separated the two germline ends. CDR3 length: 14 amino acids. CDR1 is SGHTA and CDR2 is FQGNSA in the germline V gene. DNA of the CDR3: TGTGCCAGCAGCGCCACCCGGGGGGTCACTGAAGCTTTCTTT. Protein sequence: CASSATRGVTEAFF. Full variable domain (remainder filled in from reference TRBV7-2 and TRBJ1-1): GAGVSQSPSNKVTEKGKDVELRCDPISGHTALYWYRQSLGQGLEFLIYFQGNSAPDKSGLPSDRFSAERTGGSVSTLTIQRTQQEDSAVYLCASSATRGVTEAFFGQGTRLTVV.

V is TRBV7-2 and J is TRBJ2-5, with D possibly TRBD2 on 5 matching bases. Germline V gene data show CDR1 as SGHTA and CDR2 as FQGNSA. V lost 5 bases and J lost 5, with 12 bases in between. This CDR3 region has 13 residues. Here the CDR3 DNA reads TGTGCCAGCAGCGGCGGGCCAGTCGAGACCCAGTACTTC. It translates to CASSGGPVETQYF.

The CDR3: CASSLGTVLSGANVLTF. As DNA, the CDR3 is TGTGCCAGCAGCCTTGGGACAGTGCTCTCTGGGGCCAACGTCCTGACTTTC. The rearrangement uses TRBV6-2 or TRBV6-3 and TRBJ2-6, with 7 bases fitting TRBD1. Trimming took 6 bases from V and 0 from J; bases not matched to a gene: 8. Germline V CDR1 and CDR2: MNHEY, SVGEGT. This CDR3 region has 17 residues.